What follows are 7 T cell receptor beta chains derived from one specimen sequenced in a study of blood T cell repertoires in COVID-19. Repertoires were generated with immunoSEQ multiplex PCR, while TCRdb's copy carries only in-frame clones and drops some. The repertoire includes about 220,000 clones, around 82% of them detected once, and about 3.6% sits in the top ten. Sequencing was performed on peripheral blood. The receptors derive from a woman at least 80 years old with acute or convalescent COVID-19.

The chain has TRBV24-1 and TRBJ1-2; TRBD1 matches at 9 bases. CDR1 KGHDR and CDR2 SFDVKD come from the germline V gene. There are 16 residues in the CDR3. The V segment lost 4 bases and the J segment 8 bases; nucleotides outside the gene matches: 13. The CDR3 is CATSEPTPQGARGYTF. In DNA, the CDR3 is TGTGCCACCAGTGAGCCCACCCCACAGGGGGCGAGGGGCTACACCTTC.

The chain carries TRBV11-2 and TRBJ2-1; TRBD2 is a possible D gene (6 bases). V shed 0 bases and J shed 14 bases, with 11 bases lying between them. Germline CDR1 reads SGHAT; CDR2 reads FQNNGV. The CDR3 has 12 amino acids. This CDR3 reads CASSLEASVKFF. The CDR3 DNA reads as TGTGCCAGCAGCTTAGAGGCTAGCGTCAAGTTCTTC.

This clone was counted a few times. V is TRBV4-1 and J is TRBJ2-5, with 7 bases matching TRBD2. V shed 0 bases, J shed 4 bases, and the junction held 8 bases outside the gene matches. The CDR3 contains 16 residues. From germline, CDR1 is MGHRA and CDR2 YSYEKL. CDR3 sequence reads: CASSQDPPGRGETQYF. Written as DNA, the CDR3 is TGCGCCAGCAGCCAAGATCCCCCGGGGAGGGGAGAGACCCAGTACTTC.

The genes are TRBV7-9 and TRBJ1-1; 7 bases line up with TRBD1. Germline V lookup: CDR1 SEHNR, CDR2 FQNEAQ (reference sequence). This CDR3 is 16 amino acids long. The V and J ends lost 7 bases and 3 bases, in that order; junction bases with no gene match: 14. The CDR3 DNA is TGTGCCAGCACCCGACCCTTACAGGGGCGGGACACTGAAGCTTTCTTT. Encoded protein: CASTRPLQGRDTEAFF.

This chain connects TRBV6-2 or TRBV6-3 to TRBJ2-5; 11 nucleotides line up with TRBD2. Germline V gene data show CDR1 as MNHEY and CDR2 as SVGEGT. This CDR3 has 15 amino acids. J gave up 4 bases and V 5 bases, and 6 bases lay outside the gene matches. In DNA, the CDR3 is TGTGCCAGCAGTAATAGCGGGGGGGCCCGAGAGACCCAGTACTTC. Residues: CASSNSGGARETQYF.

This sequence joins TRBV5-1 and TRBJ2-1, with 7 positions matching TRBD1. The CDR3 extends over 14 amino acids. J was trimmed by 8 bases and V by 4 bases; bases with no gene match: 9. CDR1 is SGHRS and CDR2 is YFSETQ in the germline V gene. CDR3 loop: CASSLGTVSHEQFF. The DNA for the CDR3 is TGCGCCAGCAGCCTTGGGACAGTCTCCCATGAGCAGTTCTTC.

V gene TRBV5-6 combines with J gene TRBJ1-6, with 9 bases aligning to TRBD1. The CDR3 has 14 residues. With 4 bases clipped from V and 8 bases from J, the junction kept 4 bases outside the gene matches. Germline lookup yields CDR1 SGHDT and CDR2 YYEEEE. The CDR3 sequence is CASSLTGGDSPLHF. CDR3 nucleotide sequence: TGTGCCAGCAGCCTGACAGGGGGGGATTCACCCCTCCACTTT.